This paragraph covers one T cell receptor beta chain sequence. These data belong to a study of cytomegalovirus exposure and HLA in healthy donors. Generated by immunoSEQ multiplex PCR, the TCRdb table keeps only in-frame clones and is missing some. The sample records about 66,000 clones, about 97% being singletons. CDR3 size: 15 residues. The trim removed 4 bases at V and 3 bases at J, leaving 6 bases unmatched. Germline CDR1 MNHEY, CDR2 SMNVEV (reference sequence). This TCR came from a woman under 30 in good health and CMV-seropositive. The chain is built from TRBV27 and TRBJ1-5; 7 positions match TRBD1. Specimen: PBMCs. The CDR3, as DNA: TGTGCCAGCAGTTCCGCCACAGGGGCCAATCAGCCCCAGCATTTT. Its protein product is CASSSATGANQPQHF.